This TCR beta chain emerged from a study of cytomegalovirus exposure and HLA in healthy donors. A remark on this clone: Its specificity is not known.

The PCR made use of 60 Vbeta and 13 Jbeta primers. The protocol was immunoSEQ multiplex PCR, while the TCRdb copy is restricted to in-frame clones and leaves out a portion. This table has approximately 100,000 clones, about 80% appearing once. Study-level findings and limits: Cytomegalovirus status was reportedly diagnosed by the classifier with high specificity and sensitivity.

Germline V gives CDR1 LGHNA, CDR2 YNFKEQ. Trimming took off 1 base at V and 6 bases at J, with 10 bases between the two ends. The CDR3 extends over 14 amino acids. Specimen: PBMCs. The chain links TRBV4-2 to TRBJ2-1, with D uncertain. The TCR originated in a woman between 35 and 50 years old in good health and CMV-seropositive. As DNA, the CDR3 is TGTGCCAGCAGCCAAGTTAGCCGCGGCAATGAGCAGTTCTTC. Translating gives CASSQVSRGNEQFF.